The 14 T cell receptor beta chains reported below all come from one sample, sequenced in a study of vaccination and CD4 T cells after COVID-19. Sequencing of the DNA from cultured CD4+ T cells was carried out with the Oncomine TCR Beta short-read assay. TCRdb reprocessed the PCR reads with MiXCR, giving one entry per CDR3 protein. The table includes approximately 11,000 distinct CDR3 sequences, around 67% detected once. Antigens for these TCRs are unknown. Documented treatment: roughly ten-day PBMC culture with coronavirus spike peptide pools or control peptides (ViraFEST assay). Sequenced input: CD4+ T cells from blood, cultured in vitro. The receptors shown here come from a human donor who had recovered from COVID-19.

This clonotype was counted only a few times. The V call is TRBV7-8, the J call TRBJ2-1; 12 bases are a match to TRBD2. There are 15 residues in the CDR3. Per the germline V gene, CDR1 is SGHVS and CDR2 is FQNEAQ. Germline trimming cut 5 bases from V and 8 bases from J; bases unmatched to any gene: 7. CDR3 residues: CASSTASGRAYEQFF. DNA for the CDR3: TGTGCCAGCAGCACCGCTAGCGGGAGGGCATATGAGCAGTTCTTC.

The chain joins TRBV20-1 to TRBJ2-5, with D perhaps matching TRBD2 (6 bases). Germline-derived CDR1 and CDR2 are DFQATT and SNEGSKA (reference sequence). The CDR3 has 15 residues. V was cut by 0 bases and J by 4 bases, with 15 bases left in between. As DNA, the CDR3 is TGCAGTGCTAGAGATGGGGGGTCCGTGGGAGAGACCCAGTACTTC. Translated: CSARDGGSVGETQYF.

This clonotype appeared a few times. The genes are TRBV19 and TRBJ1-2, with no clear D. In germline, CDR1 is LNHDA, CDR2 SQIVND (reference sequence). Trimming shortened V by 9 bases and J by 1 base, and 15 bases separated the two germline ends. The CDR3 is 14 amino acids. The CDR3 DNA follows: TGTGCCAGCGGCCGGGCAGCTTTTAACTATGGCTACACCTTC. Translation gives CASGRAAFNYGYTF. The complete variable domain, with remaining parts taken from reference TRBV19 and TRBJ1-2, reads DGGITQSPKYLFRKEGQNVTLSCEQNLNHDAMYWYRQDPGQGLRLIYYSQIVNDFQKGDIAEGYSVSREKKESFPLTVTSAQKNPTAFYLCASGRAAFNYGYTFGSGTRLTVV.

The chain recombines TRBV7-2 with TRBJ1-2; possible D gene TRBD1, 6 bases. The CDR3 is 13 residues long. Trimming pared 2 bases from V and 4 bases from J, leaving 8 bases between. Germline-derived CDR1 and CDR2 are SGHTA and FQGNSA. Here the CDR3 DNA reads TGTGCCAGCAGCTTATTGGGGGCCTATGGCTACACCTTC. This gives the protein CASSLLGAYGYTF.

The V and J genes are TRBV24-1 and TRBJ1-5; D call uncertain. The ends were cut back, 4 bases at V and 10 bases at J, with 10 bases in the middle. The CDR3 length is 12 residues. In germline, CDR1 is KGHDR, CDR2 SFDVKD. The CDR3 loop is CATSEGILPQHF. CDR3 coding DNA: TGTGCCACCAGTGAAGGGATTCTACCCCAGCATTTT.

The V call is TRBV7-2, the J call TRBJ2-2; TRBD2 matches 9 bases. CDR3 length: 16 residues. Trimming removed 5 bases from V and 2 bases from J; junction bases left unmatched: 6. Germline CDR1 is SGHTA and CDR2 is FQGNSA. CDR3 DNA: TGTGCCAGCAGCCAGAGCGGGAGGCCCAACACCGGGGAGCTGTTTTTT. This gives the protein CASSQSGRPNTGELFF.

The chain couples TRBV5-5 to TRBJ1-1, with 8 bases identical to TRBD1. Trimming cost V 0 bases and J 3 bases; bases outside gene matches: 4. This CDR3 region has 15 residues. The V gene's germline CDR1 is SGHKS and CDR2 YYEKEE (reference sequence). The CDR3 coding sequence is TGTGCCAGCAGCTTGGGAGGACAGGGCTACACTGAAGCTTTCTTT. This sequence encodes CASSLGGQGYTEAFF.

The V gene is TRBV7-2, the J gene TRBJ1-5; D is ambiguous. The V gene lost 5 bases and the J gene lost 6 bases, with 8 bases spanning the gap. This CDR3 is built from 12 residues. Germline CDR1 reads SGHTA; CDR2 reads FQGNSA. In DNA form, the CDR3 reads TGTGCCAGCAGCGCACGGGGTCAGCCCCAGCATTTT. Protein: CASSARGQPQHF.

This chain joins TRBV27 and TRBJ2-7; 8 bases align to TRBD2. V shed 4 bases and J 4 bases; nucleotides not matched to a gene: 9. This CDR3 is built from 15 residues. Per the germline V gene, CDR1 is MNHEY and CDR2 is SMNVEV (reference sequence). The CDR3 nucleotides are TGTGCCAGCAGTTGGCGAGCGGGAGATGGATACGAGCAGTACTTC. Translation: CASSWRAGDGYEQYF.

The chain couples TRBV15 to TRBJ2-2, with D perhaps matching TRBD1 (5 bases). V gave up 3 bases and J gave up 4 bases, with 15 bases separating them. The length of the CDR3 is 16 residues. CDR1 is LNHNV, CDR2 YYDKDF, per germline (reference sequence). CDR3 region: CATSSPAGYGTGELFF. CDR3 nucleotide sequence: TGTGCCACCAGCAGCCCCGCAGGGTACGGCACCGGGGAGCTGTTTTTT. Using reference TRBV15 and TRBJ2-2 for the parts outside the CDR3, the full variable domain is DAMVIQNPRYQVTQFGKPVTLSCSQTLNHNVMYWYQQKSSQAPKLLFHYYDKDFNNEADTPDNFQSRRPNTSFCFLDIRSPGLGDTAMYLCATSSPAGYGTGELFFGEGSRLTVL.

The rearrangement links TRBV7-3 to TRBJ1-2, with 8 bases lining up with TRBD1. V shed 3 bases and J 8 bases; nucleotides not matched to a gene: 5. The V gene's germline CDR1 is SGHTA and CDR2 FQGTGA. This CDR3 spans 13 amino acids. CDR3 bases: TGTGCCAGCAGCTTTCAGGGGGCGGGAGGCTACACCTTC. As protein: CASSFQGAGGYTF.

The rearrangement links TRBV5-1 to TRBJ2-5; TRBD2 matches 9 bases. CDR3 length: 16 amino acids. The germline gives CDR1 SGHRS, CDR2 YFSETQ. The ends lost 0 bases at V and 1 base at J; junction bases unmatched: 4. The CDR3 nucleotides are TGCGCCAGCAGCTTGGGTAGCGGGAGCCCCCAAGAGACCCAGTACTTC. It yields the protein CASSLGSGSPQETQYF. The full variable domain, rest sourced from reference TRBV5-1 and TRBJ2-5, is KAGVTQTPRYLIKTRGQQVTLSCSPISGHRSVSWYQQTPGQGLQFLFEYFSETQRNKGNFPGRFSGRQFSNSRSEMNVSTLELGDSALYLCASSLGSGSPQETQYFGPGTRLLVL.

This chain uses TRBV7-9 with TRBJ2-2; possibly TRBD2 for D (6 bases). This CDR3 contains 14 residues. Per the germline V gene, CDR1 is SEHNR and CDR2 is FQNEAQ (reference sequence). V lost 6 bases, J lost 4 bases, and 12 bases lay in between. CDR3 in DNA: TGTGCCAGCAGAACTAGCCCGATCACCGGGGAGCTGTTTTTT. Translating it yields CASRTSPITGELFF.

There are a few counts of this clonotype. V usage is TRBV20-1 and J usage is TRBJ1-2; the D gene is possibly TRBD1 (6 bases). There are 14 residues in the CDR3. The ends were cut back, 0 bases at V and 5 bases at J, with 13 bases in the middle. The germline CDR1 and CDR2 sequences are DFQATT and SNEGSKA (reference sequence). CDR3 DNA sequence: TGCAGTGCTAGAGAAGGAAGGACAGCGTATGGCTACACCTTC. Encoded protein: CSAREGRTAYGYTF.